The next 15 T cell receptor beta chains were all read from a single sample in a study of T cells expressing NK-cell markers. TCRdb re-called the 5' RACE reads and catalogs CDR3 proteins one per entry, DNA excluded. The sample has about 170,000 distinct CDR3 sequences. Sequencing input: blood T cells: a sorted CD56 or NKG2C T cell subset, CD4+ or CD8+ T cells, or bulk PBMC T cells (not recorded which). The receptor source for this set is a man aged 18 to 69 in good health.

The chain uses TRBV3-1 and TRBJ2-1; with no DNA, the TCRdb D assignment of TRBD2 cannot be verified. The germline CDR1 and CDR2 sequences are LGHDT and YNNKEL (reference sequence). The CDR3 runs 16 residues. CDR3 loop: CASSFSGGFLRDEQFF.

The genes are TRBV4-2 and TRBJ2-4; without DNA, the TCRdb call of TRBD2 cannot be checked. This CDR3 contains 16 residues. Germline V lookup: CDR1 LGHNA, CDR2 YNFKEQ. CDR3 amino acids: CASSQTSGVAKNIQYF.

The genes are TRBV6-5 and TRBJ2-1; TCRdb reports TRBD1, a call that lacks DNA to check it against. The CDR3 totals 15 residues. Per the germline V gene, CDR1 is MNHEY and CDR2 is SVGAGI. The CDR3 region is CASSLGQPSYNEQFF.

The chain has TRBV7-9 and TRBJ2-3; TCRdb's assignment of TRBD1 cannot be checked, as there is no DNA. The V gene's germline CDR1 is SEHNR and CDR2 FQNEAQ (reference sequence). The CDR3 runs to 14 residues. This CDR3 reads CASNIRDTVDTQYF.

The rearrangement links TRBV5-6 to TRBJ2-7; there is no DNA to check the TCRdb D call of TRBD2. This CDR3 has 15 residues. Germline V gene data show CDR1 as SGHDT and CDR2 as YYEEEE. The chain's CDR3 is CASSLGTSGAYEQYF.

The chain carries TRBV2 and TRBJ1-3; TCRdb calls TRBD1, which cannot be checked without DNA. Germline values: CDR1 SNHLY, CDR2 FYNNEI. CDR3 length equals 16 residues. The CDR3 loop reads CASSQTPAQSGNTIYF.

The chain recombines TRBV7-9 with TRBJ1-1; the D gene TCRdb calls, TRBD1, cannot be checked with no DNA. There are 15 residues in the CDR3. CDR1 and CDR2 (germline): SEHNR, FQNEAQ (reference sequence). The CDR3 reads CASSLAQGALTEAFF.

The genes are TRBV19 and TRBJ1-5. CDR3 length: 15 amino acids. The germline V gene encodes CDR1 LNHDA and CDR2 SQIVND (reference sequence). The CDR3 spells CASTRSIEGNQPQHF.

V and J are TRBV27 and TRBJ1-4. The CDR3 is 16 amino acids. CDR1 MNHEY and CDR2 SMNVEV come from the germline V gene (reference sequence). The CDR3 loop is CASSLSSAPTNEKLFF.

This rearrangement joins TRBV15 to TRBJ2-1; no DNA is available, so the TRBD1 call from TCRdb remains unchecked. The V gene's germline CDR1 is LNHNV and CDR2 YYDKDF (reference sequence). This CDR3 has 14 residues. CDR3: CATSRAGRGNEQFF.

The chain uses TRBV4-1 and TRBJ1-1. The germline CDR1 and CDR2 sequences are MGHRA and YSYEKL. CDR3 length: 15 amino acids. CDR3 protein: CASSQGKEKNTEAFF.

The chain has TRBV15 and TRBJ2-7; as DNA is missing, the TRBD2 call by TCRdb cannot be tested. The CDR3 totals 15 residues. Per germline, CDR1 LNHNV and CDR2 YYDKDF (reference sequence). CDR3 protein: CATSRRTSALGEQYF.

The rearrangement joins TRBV19 to TRBJ2-1; as DNA is missing, the TRBD2 call by TCRdb cannot be tested. Germline V CDR1 and CDR2: LNHDA, SQIVND (reference sequence). This CDR3 has 15 amino acids. The CDR3 sequence: CASSIGAHPGNEQFF. Combining the CDR3 with reference TRBV19 and TRBJ2-1 gives the whole variable domain DGGITQSPKYLFRKEGQNVTLSCEQNLNHDAMYWYRQDPGQGLRLIYYSQIVNDFQKGDIAEGYSVSREKKESFPLTVTSAQKNPTAFYLCASSIGAHPGNEQFFGPGTRLTVL.

V and J are TRBV9 and TRBJ2-3; the D call from TCRdb, TRBD2, cannot be confirmed without DNA. Germline V lookup: CDR1 SGDLS, CDR2 YYNGEE. This CDR3 contains 17 residues. The CDR3 loop reads CASSPPFSGPKTDTQYF.

The chain couples TRBV2 to TRBJ1-5; without DNA, the TCRdb call of TRBD1 cannot be checked. Germline V gene lookup returns CDR1 SNHLY and CDR2 FYNNEI. CDR3 length: 17 residues. The CDR3 reads CASSGELDSYSNQPQHF. Using reference TRBV2 and TRBJ1-5 for the parts outside the CDR3, the full variable domain is EPEVTQTPSHQVTQMGQEVILRCVPISNHLYFYWYRQILGQKVEFLVSFYNNEISEKSEIFDDQFSVERPDGSNFTLKIRSTKLEDSAMYFCASSGELDSYSNQPQHFGDGTRLSIL.